The TCR beta chain under discussion was sequenced for a study of lymphopenia after photon versus proton radiotherapy. Study-wide findings and caveats: Proton therapy kept repertoires fairly stable, unlike photons, which gained effector/memory cells. Oligoclonal CD8+ Temra expansion after nadir drove photon patients' diversity drop. Better survival with proton therapy was suggested as possible, not demonstrated.

On this clone itself: The antigen is unknown.

Sequencing used immunoSEQ multiplex PCR; TCRdb keeps in-frame clones, though not all of them. This sample yields around 150,000 clones, of which 75% to 90% are seen a single time; approximately 4.8% belongs to the top ten. Trimming removed 8 bases at V and 2 bases at J, with 19 bases between. The germline CDR1 and CDR2 sequences are SGHAT and FQNNGV. The length of the CDR3 is 16 residues. The input for sequencing was peripheral blood, taken from a patient treated with photon-based radiotherapy. The chain links TRBV11-2 to TRBJ1-3; D is possibly TRBD1 (6 bases). The sequence came from a man between 50 and 59 years old with gastric cancer. The CDR3 reads CASAFGGRLAGNTIYF. The CDR3 bases are TGTGCCAGCGCATTCGGGGGGCGCTTGGCTGGAAACACCATATATTTT.